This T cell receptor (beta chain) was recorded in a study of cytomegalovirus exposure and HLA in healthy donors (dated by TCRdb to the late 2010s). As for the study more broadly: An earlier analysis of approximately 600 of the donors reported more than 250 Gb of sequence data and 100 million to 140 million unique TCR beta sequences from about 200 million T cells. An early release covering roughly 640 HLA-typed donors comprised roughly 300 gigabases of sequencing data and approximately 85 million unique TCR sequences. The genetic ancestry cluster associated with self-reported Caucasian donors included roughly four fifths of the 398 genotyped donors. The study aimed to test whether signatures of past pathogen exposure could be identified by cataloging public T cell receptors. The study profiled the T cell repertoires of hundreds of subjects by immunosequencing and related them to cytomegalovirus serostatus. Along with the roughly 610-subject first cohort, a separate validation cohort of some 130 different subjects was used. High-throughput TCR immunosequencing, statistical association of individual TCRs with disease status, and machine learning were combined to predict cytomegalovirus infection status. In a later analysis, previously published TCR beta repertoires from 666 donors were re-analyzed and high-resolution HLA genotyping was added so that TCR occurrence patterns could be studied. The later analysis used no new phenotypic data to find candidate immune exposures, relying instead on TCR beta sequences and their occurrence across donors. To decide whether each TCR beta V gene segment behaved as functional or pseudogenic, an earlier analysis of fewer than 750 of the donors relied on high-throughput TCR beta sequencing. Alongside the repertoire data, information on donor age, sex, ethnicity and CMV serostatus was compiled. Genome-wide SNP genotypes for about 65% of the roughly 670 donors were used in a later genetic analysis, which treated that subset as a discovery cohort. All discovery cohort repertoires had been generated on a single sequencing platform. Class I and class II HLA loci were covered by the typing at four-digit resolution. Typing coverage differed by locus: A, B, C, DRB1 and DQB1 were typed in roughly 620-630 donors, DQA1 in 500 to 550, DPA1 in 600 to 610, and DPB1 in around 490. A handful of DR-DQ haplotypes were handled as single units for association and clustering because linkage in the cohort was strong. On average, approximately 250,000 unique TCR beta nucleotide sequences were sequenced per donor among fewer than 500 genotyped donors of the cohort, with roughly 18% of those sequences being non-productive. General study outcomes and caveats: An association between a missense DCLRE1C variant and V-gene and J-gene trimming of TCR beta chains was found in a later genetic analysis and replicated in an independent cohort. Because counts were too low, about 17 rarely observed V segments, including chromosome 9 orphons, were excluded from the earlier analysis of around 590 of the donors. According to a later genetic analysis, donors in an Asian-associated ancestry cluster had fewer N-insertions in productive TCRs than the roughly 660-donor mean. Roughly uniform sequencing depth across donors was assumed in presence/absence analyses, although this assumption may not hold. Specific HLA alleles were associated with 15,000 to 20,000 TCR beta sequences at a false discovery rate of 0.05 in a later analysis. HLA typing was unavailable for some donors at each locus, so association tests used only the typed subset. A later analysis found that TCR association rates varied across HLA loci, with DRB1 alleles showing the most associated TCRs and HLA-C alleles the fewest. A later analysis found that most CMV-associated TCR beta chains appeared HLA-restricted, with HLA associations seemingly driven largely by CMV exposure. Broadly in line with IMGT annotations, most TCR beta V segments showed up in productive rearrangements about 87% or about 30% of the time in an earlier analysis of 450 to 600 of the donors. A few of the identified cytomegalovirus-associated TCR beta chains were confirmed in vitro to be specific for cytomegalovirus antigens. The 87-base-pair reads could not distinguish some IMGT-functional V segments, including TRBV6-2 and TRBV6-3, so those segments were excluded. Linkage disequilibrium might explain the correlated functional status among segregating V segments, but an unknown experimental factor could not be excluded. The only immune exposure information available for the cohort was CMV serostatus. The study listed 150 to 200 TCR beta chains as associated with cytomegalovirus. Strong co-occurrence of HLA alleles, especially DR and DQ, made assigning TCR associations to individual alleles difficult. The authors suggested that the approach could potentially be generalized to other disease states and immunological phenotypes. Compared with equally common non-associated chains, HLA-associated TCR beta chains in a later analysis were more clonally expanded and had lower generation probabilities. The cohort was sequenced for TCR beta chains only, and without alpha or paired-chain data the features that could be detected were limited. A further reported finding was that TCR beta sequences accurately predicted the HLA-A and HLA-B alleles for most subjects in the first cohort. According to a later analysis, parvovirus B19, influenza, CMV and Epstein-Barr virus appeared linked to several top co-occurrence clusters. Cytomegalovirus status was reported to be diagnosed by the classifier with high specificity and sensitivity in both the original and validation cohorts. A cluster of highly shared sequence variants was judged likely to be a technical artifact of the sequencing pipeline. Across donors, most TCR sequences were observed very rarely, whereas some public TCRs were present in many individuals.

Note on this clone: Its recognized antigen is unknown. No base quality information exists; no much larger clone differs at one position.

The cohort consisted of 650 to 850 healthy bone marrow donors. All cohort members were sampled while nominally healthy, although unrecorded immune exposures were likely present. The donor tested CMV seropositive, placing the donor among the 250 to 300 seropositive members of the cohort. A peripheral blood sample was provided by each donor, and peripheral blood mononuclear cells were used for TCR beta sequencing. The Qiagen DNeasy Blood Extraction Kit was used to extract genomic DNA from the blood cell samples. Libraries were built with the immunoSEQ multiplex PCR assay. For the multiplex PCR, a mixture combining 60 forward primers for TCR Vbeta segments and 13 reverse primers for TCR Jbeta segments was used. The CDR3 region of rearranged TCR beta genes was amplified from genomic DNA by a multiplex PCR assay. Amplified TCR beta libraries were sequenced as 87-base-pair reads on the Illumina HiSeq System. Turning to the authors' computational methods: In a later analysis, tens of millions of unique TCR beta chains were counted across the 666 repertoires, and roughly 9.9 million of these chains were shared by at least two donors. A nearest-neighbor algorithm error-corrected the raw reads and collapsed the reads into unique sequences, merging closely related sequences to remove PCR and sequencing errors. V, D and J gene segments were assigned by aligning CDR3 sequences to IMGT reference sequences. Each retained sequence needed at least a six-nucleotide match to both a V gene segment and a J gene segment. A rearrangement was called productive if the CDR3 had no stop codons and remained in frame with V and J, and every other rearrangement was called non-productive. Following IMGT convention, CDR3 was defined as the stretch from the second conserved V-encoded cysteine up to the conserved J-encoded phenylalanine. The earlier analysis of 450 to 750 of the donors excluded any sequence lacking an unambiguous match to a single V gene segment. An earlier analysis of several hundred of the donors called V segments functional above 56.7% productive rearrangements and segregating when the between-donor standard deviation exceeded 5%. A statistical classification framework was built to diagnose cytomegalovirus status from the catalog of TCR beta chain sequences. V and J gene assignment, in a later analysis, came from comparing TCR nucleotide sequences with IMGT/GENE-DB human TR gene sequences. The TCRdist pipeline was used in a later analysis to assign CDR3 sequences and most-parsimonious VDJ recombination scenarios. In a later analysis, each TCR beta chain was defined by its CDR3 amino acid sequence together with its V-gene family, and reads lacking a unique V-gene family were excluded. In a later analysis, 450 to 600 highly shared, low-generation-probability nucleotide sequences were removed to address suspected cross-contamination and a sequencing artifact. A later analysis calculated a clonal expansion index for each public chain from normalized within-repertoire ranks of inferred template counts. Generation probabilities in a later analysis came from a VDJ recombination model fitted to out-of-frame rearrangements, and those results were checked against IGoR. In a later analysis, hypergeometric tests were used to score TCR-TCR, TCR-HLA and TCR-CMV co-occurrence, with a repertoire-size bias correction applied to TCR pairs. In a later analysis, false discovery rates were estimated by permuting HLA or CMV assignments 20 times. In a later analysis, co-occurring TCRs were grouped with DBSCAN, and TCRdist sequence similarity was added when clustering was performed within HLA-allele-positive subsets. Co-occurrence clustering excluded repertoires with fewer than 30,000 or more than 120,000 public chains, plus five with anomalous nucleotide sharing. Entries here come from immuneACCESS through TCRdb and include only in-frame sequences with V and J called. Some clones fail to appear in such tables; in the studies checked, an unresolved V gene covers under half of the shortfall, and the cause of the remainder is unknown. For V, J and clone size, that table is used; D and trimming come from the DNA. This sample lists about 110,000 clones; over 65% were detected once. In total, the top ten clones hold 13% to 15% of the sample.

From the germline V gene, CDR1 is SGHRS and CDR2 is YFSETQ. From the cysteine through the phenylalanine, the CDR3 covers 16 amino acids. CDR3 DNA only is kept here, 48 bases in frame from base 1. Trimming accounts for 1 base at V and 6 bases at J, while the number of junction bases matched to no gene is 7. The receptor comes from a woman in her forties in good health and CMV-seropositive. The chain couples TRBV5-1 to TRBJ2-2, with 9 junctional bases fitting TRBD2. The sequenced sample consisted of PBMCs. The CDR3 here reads CASSLTAGGPPGELFF. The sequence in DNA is TGCGCCAGCAGCTTGACGGCGGGGGGGCCCCCCGGGGAGCTGTTTTTT.